Each of the 14 T cell receptor beta chains below was sequenced from the same sample in a study of blood T cells in healthy people across ages. The use of a sample-barcoded 5' primer and a J-beta primer mix characterized a second PCR of about 7 to 12 cycles. In TCRdb, the 5' RACE reads were re-called with MiXCR into one record per CDR3 protein. Here the sample spans around 1,600,000 distinct CDR3 sequences, 35% to 45% being singletons. The sample taken for sequencing was blood. The source is a young woman in good health.

This clonotype was detected only a few times. The chain links TRBV27 to TRBJ2-3, with D possibly called TRBD1 or TRBD2 (5 bases each). V shed 5 bases and J shed 0 bases, with 15 bases lying between them. Germline values: CDR1 MNHEY, CDR2 SMNVEV (reference sequence). The CDR3 has 16 amino acids. The CDR3 sequence is CASSPPGQSSTDTQYF. CDR3 nucleotides: TGTGCCAGCAGTCCCCCGGGGCAGAGTAGCACAGATACGCAGTATTTT.

The chain combines TRBV2 with TRBJ1-1; weak D call: TRBD1 (5 bases). V was clipped by 6 bases and J by 8 bases, with 22 bases between them. The CDR3 has 15 residues. CDR1 and CDR2 from the germline V gene are SNHLY and FYNNEI. This chain's CDR3 is CASRKRGLSLSEAFF. In nucleotides, the CDR3 is TGTGCCAGCAGGAAACGGGGCCTGTCTCTGTCCGAAGCTTTCTTT.

V is TRBV27 and J is TRBJ2-1; 9 nucleotides match TRBD2. CDR1 is MNHEY, CDR2 SMNVEV, per germline (reference sequence). V lost 4 bases to trimming and J lost 2 bases; unmatched junction nucleotides: 3. CDR3 size: 15 residues. The DNA for the CDR3 is TGTGCCAGCAGTTGGACTAGCGCAGCCTACAATGAGCAGTTCTTC. Translated: CASSWTSAAYNEQFF.

The V and J genes are TRBV7-6 and TRBJ2-1; TRBD1 matches 7 bases. The trim removed 5 bases at V and 2 bases at J, leaving 6 bases unmatched. Germline values: CDR1 SGHVS, CDR2 FNYEAQ. The CDR3 totals 15 residues. DNA of the CDR3: TGTGCCAGCAGCACCCAAGGGGGCCCCTACAATGAGCAGTTCTTC. It yields the protein CASSTQGGPYNEQFF.

This chain connects TRBV27 to TRBJ2-3; 15 bases are a match to TRBD2. Germline V lookup: CDR1 MNHEY, CDR2 SMNVEV (reference sequence). V gave up 7 bases and J gave up 0 bases; unmatched junction bases: 5. There are 17 residues in the CDR3. The CDR3 here is CASKGLAGGLSTDTQYF. The DNA of the CDR3 is TGTGCCAGCAAAGGACTAGCGGGAGGGCTGAGCACAGATACGCAGTATTTT.

This chain uses TRBV27 with TRBJ1-6; D gene ambiguous. CDR3 length: 13 residues. The V gene lost 4 bases and the J gene lost 11 bases, with 12 bases spanning the gap. Looked up from germline, CDR1 is MNHEY and CDR2 is SMNVEV (reference sequence). CDR3 in DNA: TGTGCCAGCAGTTCCCCCCCGGGGACACCCCTCCACTTT. Translated: CASSSPPGTPLHF.

The rearrangement joins TRBV5-1 to TRBJ2-3, with 12 bases aligning to TRBD2. The CDR3 contains 16 residues. With 4 bases clipped from V and 4 bases from J, the junction kept 7 bases outside the gene matches. CDR1 and CDR2 from the germline V gene are SGHRS and YFSETQ. Here the CDR3 DNA reads TGCGCCAGCAGCCCTCCACTAGCGGGAGGCGCAGATACGCAGTATTTT. Protein product: CASSPPLAGGADTQYF.

This clonotype has just a few counts. This sequence joins TRBV18 and TRBJ1-2, with a possible D match to TRBD1 (6 bases). This CDR3 has 14 amino acids. The germline gives CDR1 KGHSH, CDR2 LQKENI. The V end lost 2 bases, the J end lost 7 bases, and 14 bases lay between the germline ends. CDR3 sequence (DNA): TGTGCCAGCTCACCAGAAACAGGGCGAGGTGGCTACACCTTC. Translation: CASSPETGRGGYTF.

This rearrangement joins TRBV29-1 to TRBJ1-3; D perhaps matches TRBD1 (5 bases). The CDR3 spans 13 residues. From germline, CDR1 is SQVTM and CDR2 ANQGSEA. Trimming cost V 4 bases and J 0 bases, with 7 bases left between them. In DNA, the CDR3 is TGCAGCGTTGCAGGGAACTCTGGAAACACCATATATTTT. This gives the protein CSVAGNSGNTIYF.

This chain links TRBV29-1 with TRBJ2-7; D could derive from TRBD1 or TRBD2 (5 bases each). V was cut by 6 bases and J by 6 bases, with 12 bases left in between. CDR1 is SQVTM and CDR2 is ANQGSEA in the germline V gene. The CDR3 runs 11 residues. CDR3 residues: CSVGESVEQYF. The CDR3, as DNA: TGCAGCGTGGGGGAGTCGGTCGAGCAGTACTTC.

V and J are TRBV7-9 and TRBJ1-5, with 9 bases that match TRBD1. CDR3 length equals 15 residues. V lost 5 bases and J lost 0; bases outside the gene matches: 2. Germline V lookup: CDR1 SEHNR, CDR2 FQNEAQ (reference sequence). CDR3 sequence: CASSPTGGSNQPQHF. In DNA, the CDR3 is TGTGCCAGCAGCCCGACAGGGGGTAGCAATCAGCCCCAGCATTTT.

The sample holds many counts of this clonotype. The chain has TRBV20-1 and TRBJ1-1, with a tentative D call TRBD1 (5 bases). Trimming took 1 base from V and 1 from J, leaving 7 bases between them. The CDR3 contains 13 residues. Germline loops: CDR1 DFQATT, CDR2 SNEGSKA (reference sequence). The CDR3 loop reads CSARATGNTEAFF. CDR3 DNA sequence: TGCAGTGCTAGAGCTACAGGGAACACTGAAGCTTTCTTT.

V and J are TRBV7-9 and TRBJ1-2; the D is unclear. V lost 0 bases, J lost 8 bases, and 7 bases lay in between. The length of the CDR3 is 12 residues. Germline CDR1 and CDR2: SEHNR and FQNEAQ (reference sequence). As DNA, the CDR3 is TGTGCCAGCAGCTTAGCGGGCCCGGGCTACACCTTC. Its protein is CASSLAGPGYTF. Combining the CDR3 with reference TRBV7-9 and TRBJ1-2 gives the whole variable domain DTGVSQNPRHKITKRGQNVTFRCDPISEHNRLYWYRQTLGQGPEFLTYFQNEAQLEKSRLLSDRFSAERPKGSFSTLEIQRTEQGDSAMYLCASSLAGPGYTFGSGTRLTVV.

In this sample, this clonotype turned up once. CDR3 bases: TGTGCCAGCAGTGAACCTTGGGTTAGTTCCTACAATGAGCAGTTCTTC. As protein: CASSEPWVSSYNEQFF. The rearrangement uses TRBV6-1 and TRBJ2-1; D unresolved. The CDR3 sequence is 16 residues long. V dropped 2 bases and J dropped 1 base, with 12 bases sitting between them. Looked up from germline, CDR1 is MNHNS and CDR2 is SASEGT.